This entry lists 28 T cell receptor beta chains sequenced from one sample in a study of glioma-infiltrating T cells. The iRepertoire nested amplicon-rescue multiplex PCR amplified TCR alpha and beta CDR3s from RNA. TCRdb passed the multiplex PCR reads through MiXCR, listing each CDR3 protein once. Of around 190,000 distinct CDR3 sequences in the sample, around 45% were seen once. The sample comprised glioma tissue, nonneoplastic brain tissue, or PBMCs (not recorded which). These receptors all stem from a human donor with low-grade glioma or glioblastoma, undergoing nonglioma brain surgery, or in good health (not recorded which).

The table lists this clonotype with a few counts. The J gene is TRBJ2-1, the V gene TRBV2; the match to TRBD2 covers 11 bases. J gave up 10 bases and V 6 bases, and 11 bases lay outside the gene matches. The CDR3 is made up of 15 amino acids. Germline CDR1 and CDR2: SNHLY and FYNNEI. This chain's CDR3 is CASSETSGSGGEQFF. DNA of the CDR3: TGTGCCAGCAGCGAAACTAGCGGGAGCGGAGGAGAGCAGTTCTTC.

As to this clonotype: This may be a read error: a much more frequent sequence differs by one nucleotide. CDR3 amino acids: CASIGGGETPVRDF. CDR3 DNA: TGTGCCAGCATCGGGGGAGGGGAAACTCCCGTGCGGGACTTC. V and J are TRBV28 and TRBJ2-5; 7 bases align to TRBD2. In germline, CDR1 is MDHEN, CDR2 SYDVKM. There are 14 residues in the CDR3.

This clonotype was seen a handful of times. This chain uses TRBV12-3 or TRBV12-4 with TRBJ1-6; 9 bases match TRBD1. V lost 4 bases and J lost 9; bases outside the gene matches: 4. The CDR3 sequence is 14 residues long. In DNA form, the CDR3 reads TGTGCCAGCAGTTCGCGACAGGGGGGTTCACCCCTCCACTTT. Encoded protein: CASSSRQGGSPLHF.

The J gene is TRBJ2-2, the V gene TRBV5-5, with 10 nucleotides matching TRBD2. V shed 5 bases, J shed 3 bases, and the junction held 7 bases outside the gene matches. The CDR3 is made up of 16 amino acids. Germline values: CDR1 SGHKS, CDR2 YYEKEE (reference sequence). The CDR3 sequence is CASRLGLAEDTGELFF. The CDR3 DNA sequence: TGTGCCAGCAGATTAGGACTAGCGGAGGACACCGGGGAGCTGTTTTTT. Together with reference TRBV5-5 and TRBJ2-2, the CDR3 gives the full variable domain: DAGVTQSPTHLIKTRGQQVTLRCSPISGHKSVSWYQQVLGQGPQFIFQYYEKEERGRGNFPDRFSARQFPNYSSELNVNALLLGDSALYLCASRLGLAEDTGELFFGEGSRLTVL.

With regard to this clonotype: Just one base apart from a much larger clone, this may be a read error. J is TRBJ2-1 and V is TRBV29-1; the D is unclear. Germline V gene lookup returns CDR1 SQVTM and CDR2 ANQGSEA. This CDR3 region has 11 residues. V shed 7 bases and J shed 3 bases, with 7 bases lying between them. The CDR3 spells CSAVVYNEQFF. The CDR3 region has the DNA TGCAGCGCTGTGGTCTACAATGAGCAGTTCTTC.

This clonotype was observed many times. The chain carries TRBV2 and TRBJ2-7, with 8 nucleotides matching TRBD1. The CDR3 runs to 13 residues. With V trimmed by 11 bases and J by 0 bases, 6 bases remained unmatched. Germline V lookup: CDR1 SNHLY, CDR2 FYNNEI. Written as DNA, the CDR3 is TGTGCCTCCGGGGACAGGAGCTCCTACGAGCAGTACTTC. This codes for CASGDRSSYEQYF.

CDR3 region: CASSARTGGTDTQYF. CDR3 DNA sequence: TGTGCCAGCAGCGCCAGGACAGGGGGGACAGATACGCAGTATTTT. The chain carries TRBV11-1 and TRBJ2-3; TRBD1 agrees at 10 bases. The ends lost 5 bases at V and 3 bases at J; junction bases unmatched: 5. The CDR3 has 15 amino acids. Per germline, CDR1 SGHAT and CDR2 FQDESV (reference sequence).

The table lists this clonotype with a count of one. At one end the junction does not follow the germline gene, possibly because of a read error. The DNA of the CDR3 is TGTGACAGCAGCCTGGGACAGGGCAACTATGGCTACACCTTC. Translation: CDSSLGQGNYGYTF. The V and J genes are TRBV7-2 and TRBJ1-2; TRBD1 matches at 9 bases. The germline V gene encodes CDR1 SGHTA and CDR2 FQGNSA. The CDR3 length is 14 residues.

As to this clonotype: A much larger clone lies one base from this, so it may be a read error. The chain uses TRBV6-1 and TRBJ1-2; no firm D call. V dropped 4 bases and J dropped 5 bases, with 11 bases sitting between them. This CDR3 has 13 amino acids. Germline lookup yields CDR1 MNHNS and CDR2 SASEGT. The CDR3 loop reads CASSAEPSYGYTF. In DNA form, the CDR3 reads TGTGCCAGCAGTGCGGAGCCTAGTTATGGCTACACCTTC.

In regard to this clonotype: A much larger clone sits a single nucleotide away, making a read error possible. J is TRBJ2-7 and V is TRBV28; D remains unclear. Germline assignment: CDR1 MDHEN and CDR2 SYDVKM. The CDR3 is made up of 13 amino acids. Trimming left V 8 bases short and J 6 bases short, with 17 bases between. The CDR3 DNA follows: TGTGCCAGCCGCAGGAGACCCATGGGCGAGCAGTACTTC. Its translation is CASRRRPMGEQYF.

This clonotype was counted a single time. Possible read error: a much larger clone is one base away. J is TRBJ2-1 and V is TRBV7-2; TRBD2 matches 7 bases. Germline V gene data show CDR1 as SGHTA and CDR2 as FQGNSA. The CDR3 spans 12 residues. This CDR3 is CASSFSGGERFF. In DNA form, the CDR3 reads TGTGCCAGCAGCTTTTCGGGAGGTGAGCGGTTCTTC.

Worth noting for this clonotype: One junction end disagrees with the germline gene, perhaps due to a read error. This sequence joins TRBV20-1 and TRBJ2-3; 10 nucleotides align to TRBD2. The CDR3 extends over 18 amino acids. CDR1 is DFQATT, CDR2 SNEGSKA, per germline (reference sequence). CDR3 sequence: CSTLSPRELAGSTDKQYF. The CDR3 bases are TGCAGCACACTTAGCCCCCGCGAACTAGCGGGAAGCACAGATAAGCAGTATTTT.

The rearrangement joins TRBV19 to TRBJ2-1; D gene uncertain. Germline V gene sequence: CDR1 LNHDA, CDR2 SQIVND (reference sequence). Trimming took 5 bases from V and 0 from J, leaving 11 bases between them. This CDR3 spans 15 amino acids. The CDR3 spells CASSSRRSSYNEQFF. DNA for the CDR3: TGTGCCAGTAGTTCACGACGGAGCTCCTACAATGAGCAGTTCTTC.

This sequence joins TRBV19 and TRBJ1-1, with D possibly being TRBD1 (6 bases). Germline-derived CDR1 and CDR2 are LNHDA and SQIVND (reference sequence). The CDR3 contains 14 residues. The V and J ends lost 5 bases and 1 base respectively, with 11 bases between them. The CDR3 nucleotides read TGTGCCAGTAGTCCGACAGGAACGAACACTGAAGCTTTCTTT. This codes for CASSPTGTNTEAFF.

The chain carries TRBV27 and TRBJ1-2, with D possibly TRBD1 on 6 matching bases. The ends were cut back, 7 bases at V and 3 bases at J, with 12 bases in the middle. Germline CDR1 and CDR2: MNHEY and SMNVEV (reference sequence). This CDR3 spans 13 amino acids. The CDR3 sequence: CASIPTGYYGYTF. The CDR3 DNA is TGTGCCAGCATCCCGACAGGTTACTATGGCTACACCTTC.

The rearrangement links TRBV2 to TRBJ2-6, with a weak D call TRBD1 (5 bases). This CDR3 contains 15 residues. The ends were cut back, 6 bases at V and 1 base at J, with 10 bases in the middle. The germline V gene has CDR1 SNHLY and CDR2 FYNNEI. The CDR3 loop is CASRWSGSGANVLTF. As DNA, the CDR3 is TGTGCCAGCAGGTGGTCAGGGTCTGGGGCCAACGTCCTGACTTTC.

This clonotype was observed at least ten times. This chain links TRBV20-1 with TRBJ2-3, with 10 bases that match TRBD1. V shed 5 bases, J shed 4 bases, and the junction held 6 bases outside the gene matches. This CDR3 spans 14 amino acids. Germline lookup yields CDR1 DFQATT and CDR2 SNEGSKA (reference sequence). This CDR3 is CSAVRDRGPDTQYF. CDR3 sequence (DNA): TGCAGTGCTGTGAGGGACAGGGGTCCAGATACGCAGTATTTT.

In its sample, this clonotype was seen many times. This CDR3 is CSAATSGSYNEQFF. The CDR3 region has the DNA TGCAGTGCTGCGACTAGCGGGTCCTACAATGAGCAGTTCTTC. The J gene is TRBJ2-1, the V gene TRBV20-1, with 10 bases identical to TRBD2. The CDR3 has 14 residues. Germline CDR1 DFQATT, CDR2 SNEGSKA (reference sequence). Germline trimming cut 5 bases from V and 1 base from J; bases unmatched to any gene: 2.

This clonotype came up many times. This chain joins TRBV27 and TRBJ2-5; no clear D. Trimming pared 4 bases from V and 9 bases from J, leaving 12 bases between. Germline V gives CDR1 MNHEY, CDR2 SMNVEV (reference sequence). The CDR3 is 12 residues long. DNA for the CDR3: TGTGCCAGCAGTTCCCTCTATGGGGCCCAGTACTTC. Amino acids: CASSSLYGAQYF.

On this clonotype itself: This could be a read error, since a much larger clone is one nucleotide away. This chain links TRBV20-1 with TRBJ2-3, with 11 bases matching TRBD1. The ends lost 5 bases at V and 2 bases at J; junction bases unmatched: 15. The length of the CDR3 is 18 residues. Per germline, CDR1 DFQATT and CDR2 SNEGSKA (reference sequence). The CDR3 loop reads CSAPRTGGRVYFTDTQYF. The DNA of the CDR3 is TGCAGTGCTCCGCGGACAGGGGGCAGGGTATACTTCACAGATACGCAGTATTTT.

V is TRBV2 and J is TRBJ1-1, with 9 positions matching TRBD1. The length of the CDR3 is 16 residues. V shed 6 bases and J 3 bases; nucleotides not matched to a gene: 11. Germline assignment: CDR1 SNHLY and CDR2 FYNNEI. CDR3 amino acids: CASSPTGQGVDTEAFF. In DNA, the CDR3 is TGTGCCAGCAGCCCTACGGGACAGGGAGTGGACACTGAAGCTTTCTTT.

This sequence joins TRBV2 and TRBJ1-2; a possible D gene is TRBD1 (5 bases). The CDR3 covers 16 residues. V was clipped by 7 bases and J by 2 bases, with 20 bases between them. Germline V gene data show CDR1 as SNHLY and CDR2 as FYNNEI. Here the CDR3 reads CASILIRTWINYGYTF. As DNA, the CDR3 is TGTGCCAGCATCCTCATTAGGACATGGATAAACTATGGCTACACCTTC.

This clonotype was found a few times. The chain uses TRBV10-3 and TRBJ1-1; D not resolved. V was cut by 2 bases and J by 5 bases, with 6 bases left in between. This CDR3 is built from 12 residues. CDR1 is ENHRY and CDR2 is SYGVKD in the germline V gene. As DNA, the CDR3 is TGTGCCATCAGTGAGGGGTATACTGAAGCTTTCTTT. Residues: CAISEGYTEAFF.

This clonotype has only a few counts. It may be a read error: a sequence one base away is much more abundant. The limits of the CDR3 on the DNA are not certain, so only TCRdb's listed CDR3 is given. The CDR3 here is CASSFAQGNEKFF. This chain joins TRBV28 and TRBJ2-1; the table assigns TRBD1, which was not confirmed against the DNA. The CDR3 is 13 residues long, ends included. Germline CDR1 and CDR2: MDHEN and SYDVKM.

Comments on this clonotype: This could be a read error, since a much larger clone is one nucleotide away. The V call is TRBV27, the J call TRBJ1-6, with 8 positions matching TRBD1. CDR1 is MNHEY and CDR2 is SMNVEV in the germline V gene (reference sequence). The CDR3 covers 15 residues. V shed 3 bases and J 10 bases; nucleotides not matched to a gene: 8. CDR3 protein: CASSLGQGARSPLHF. The CDR3 bases are TGTGCCAGCAGTTTGGGGCAGGGGGCGCGGTCACCCCTCCACTTT.

CDR3: CASSRTGYQETQYF. The CDR3 coding sequence is TGTGCCAGTAGTAGGACAGGGTACCAAGAGACCCAGTACTTC. This rearrangement joins TRBV19 to TRBJ2-5; TRBD1 matches 8 bases. V lost 4 bases to trimming and J lost 0 bases; unmatched junction nucleotides: 1. This CDR3 has 14 residues. Germline V gene sequence: CDR1 LNHDA, CDR2 SQIVND (reference sequence).

This clonotype was seen repeatedly, ten times or more. The chain has TRBV20-1 and TRBJ2-7, with TRBD2 identical over 7 bases. The CDR3 consists of 12 residues. Germline V CDR1 and CDR2: DFQATT, SNEGSKA (reference sequence). J was trimmed by 4 bases and V by 4 bases; bases with no gene match: 4. DNA of the CDR3: TGCAGTGCTACGCCTAGCGGTTACGAGCAGTACTTC. Its translation: CSATPSGYEQYF.

Turning to this clonotype: The conserved closing phenylalanine or tryptophan is absent in this CDR3, likely reflecting a read error. This sequence joins TRBV14 and TRBJ1-2; 7 nucleotides line up with TRBD1. V shed 4 bases, J shed 7 bases, and the junction held 6 bases outside the gene matches. The CDR3 is made up of 13 amino acids. CDR1 is SGHDN, CDR2 FVKESK, per germline. For the CDR3, the DNA is TGTGCCAGCAGCCTGAATGACAGGGCTGGCTACACCTTA. Translation gives CASSLNDRAGYTL.